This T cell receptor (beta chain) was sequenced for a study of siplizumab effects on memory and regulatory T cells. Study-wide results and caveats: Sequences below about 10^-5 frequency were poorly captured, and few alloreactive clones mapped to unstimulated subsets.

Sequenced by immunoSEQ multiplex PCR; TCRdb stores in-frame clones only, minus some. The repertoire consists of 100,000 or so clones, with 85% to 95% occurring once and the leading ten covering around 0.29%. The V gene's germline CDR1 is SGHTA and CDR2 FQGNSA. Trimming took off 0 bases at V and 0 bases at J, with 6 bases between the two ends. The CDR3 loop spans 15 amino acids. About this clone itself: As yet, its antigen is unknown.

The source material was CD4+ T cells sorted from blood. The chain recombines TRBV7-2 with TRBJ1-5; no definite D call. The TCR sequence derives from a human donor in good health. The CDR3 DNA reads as TGTGCCAGCAGCTTAGCTGTAAATAGCAATCAGCCCCAGCATTTT. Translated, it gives CASSLAVNSNQPQHF.